The sequence of this T cell receptor (beta chain) was determined in a study of blood T cells in healthy people across ages. Study results and limitations: For the donors, CMV status was unknown and possibly confounded expanded clonotype changes.

The sample providers were healthy Caucasian people from Russia, aged roughly 6 to 90. Isolated per sample were at least 7 million PBMCs. This clonotype was observed at least ten times. Its antigen is not identified. Deletions cut 1 base from V and 2 bases from J, with 7 bases between. The CDR3 length is 14 residues. Through a sample-barcoded 5' primer and a J-beta primer mix, a second PCR was run for roughly 6 to 11 cycles. At least 2.5 million CDR3-containing paired-end reads were obtained per sample. TCRdb reprocessed the 5' RACE reads via MiXCR and lists one record per CDR3 protein. Of approximately 1.5 million distinct CDR3 sequences detected, about 45% appear once; the ten largest clones hold 4%.

The TCR sequence derives from a woman between 18 and 30 years old in good health. V usage is TRBV12-3 or TRBV12-4 and J usage is TRBJ2-3; no clear D. The sequenced sample was blood. CDR3 sequence reads: CASSLVLSTDTQYF. In nucleotides, the CDR3 is TGTGCCAGCAGTTTAGTCTTATCCACAGATACGCAGTATTTT.